In this sample, the clone carrying this T cell receptor (beta chain) turned up many times. Its specificity is not known. This record comes from a study of molecular identifiers for immune sequencing clone quantification. Turning to the study itself: Replicate experiments took RNA from about 20,000 or 100,000 naive CD8 cells, divided it five ways and sequenced four.

Study-wide findings and caveats: Barcode sharing among identical TCR molecules could make large clones appear smaller. Single-cell amounts of spiked Jurkat TCR RNA were reportedly detectable among roughly 1 million naive cells.

TCRdb re-called the PCR reads with MiXCR, one entry per CDR3 protein. The sample records more than 450,000 distinct CDR3 sequences, around 23% being singletons. Every naive CD8 library was made from between about 20,000 and 1,100,000 sorted cells with 10%, 30% or 50% RNA. In germline, CDR1 is SGHVS, CDR2 FNYEAQ. The CDR3 runs to 13 residues. V dropped 5 bases and J dropped 8 bases, with 14 bases sitting between them. The sample consisted of naive CD8+ T cells from blood, with Jurkat cell RNA spiked in. This sample's subset: FACS-sorted CD8+CD4-CCR7+CD45RA+ naive T cells. This receptor was obtained from a human donor in good health. Some libraries in this study had Jurkat cell RNA spiked in. The V gene is TRBV7-6, the J gene TRBJ2-3; tentative D call: TRBD2 (7 bases). The CDR3 protein is CASSPGEGATQYF. As DNA, the CDR3 is TGTGCCAGCAGCCCAGGGGAGGGAGCTACGCAGTATTTT.